This T cell receptor beta chain was obtained from a study of cytomegalovirus exposure and HLA in healthy donors. Overall study findings and caveats: A missense DCLRE1C variant was associated with V- and J-gene trimming of TCR beta chains in a later analysis, and an independent cohort replicated the association.

Per germline, CDR1 SGHKS and CDR2 YYEKEE (reference sequence). The CDR3 length is 15 residues. V lost 4 bases, J lost 4 bases, and 8 bases stayed unmatched. A multiplex PCR was run with 60 Vbeta primers and 13 Jbeta primers. Libraries were prepared by immunoSEQ multiplex PCR; TCRdb keeps only in-frame clonotypes and omits some of them. The sample yields 130,000 to 150,000 clones, 73% seen once. Healthy bone marrow donors made up the donors. Missing from this donor's record is the CMV serostatus. About this clone itself: Its antigen is not known.

The sequencing sample was made of PBMCs. J is TRBJ2-1 and V is TRBV5-5; TRBD2 aligns across 7 bases. The source of this sequence is a human donor in good health. As DNA, the CDR3 is TGTGCCAGCAGCCGCCAGCCTAGCGGATACAATGAGCAGTTCTTC. Translated, it gives CASSRQPSGYNEQFF. The whole variable domain, remainder taken from reference TRBV5-5 and TRBJ2-1, is DAGVTQSPTHLIKTRGQQVTLRCSPISGHKSVSWYQQVLGQGPQFIFQYYEKEERGRGNFPDRFSARQFPNYSSELNVNALLLGDSALYLCASSRQPSGYNEQFFGPGTRLTVL.